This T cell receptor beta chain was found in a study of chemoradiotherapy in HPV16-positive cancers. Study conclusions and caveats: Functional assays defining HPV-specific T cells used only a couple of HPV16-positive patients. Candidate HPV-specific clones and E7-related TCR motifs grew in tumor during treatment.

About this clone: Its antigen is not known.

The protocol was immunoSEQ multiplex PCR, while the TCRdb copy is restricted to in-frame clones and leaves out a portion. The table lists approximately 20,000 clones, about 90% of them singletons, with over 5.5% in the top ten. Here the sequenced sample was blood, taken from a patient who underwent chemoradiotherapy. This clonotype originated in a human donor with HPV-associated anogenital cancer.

The CDR3 nucleotides read TGTGCCAGCAGTGTTAGAAAGGATGGCTACACCTTC. It yields the protein CASSVRKDGYTF. The V and J genes are TRBV25-1 and TRBJ1-2; unclear D gene. The length of the CDR3 is 12 residues. CDR1 is MGHDK and CDR2 is SYGVNS in the germline V gene. V was cut by 4 bases and J by 6 bases, with 9 bases left in between.